This passage covers 23 T cell receptor beta chains from one sample sequenced in a study of CD8+CD57+ T cells in acquired aplastic anemia. Using genomic DNA as the template, TCR beta VDJ and CDR3 profiling was carried out. One entry per CDR3 protein results from TCRdb running MiXCR on the reads. The sample has approximately 190,000 distinct CDR3 sequences; less than 65% are singletons. What was sequenced was sorted CD4+, CD8+, or CD8+CD57+ T cells (not recorded which) from PBMCs. The receptors originated from a human donor with severe aplastic anemia or a healthy control (not recorded which).

The chain joins TRBV10-2 to TRBJ1-2; D is unclear. Per the germline V gene, CDR1 is WSHSY and CDR2 is SAAADI. The ends were cut back, 8 bases at V and 2 bases at J, with 6 bases in the middle. CDR3 length equals 11 residues. CDR3 nucleotide sequence: TGCGCCAGCGGCCAGAACTATGGCTACACCTTC. Translating it yields CASGQNYGYTF.

This clonotype has a count of ten or more. The rearrangement links TRBV5-1 to TRBJ2-1, with TRBD2 matching over 9 bases. Trimming took 0 bases from V and 2 from J; bases not matched to a gene: 6. Germline V CDR1 and CDR2: SGHRS, YFSETQ. The CDR3 spans 17 residues. The CDR3 coding sequence is TGCGCCAGCAGCTTGGGGTGGGGCGGGGGGGCCTACAATGAGCAGTTCTTC. This translates into CASSLGWGGGAYNEQFF.

This chain joins TRBV5-4 and TRBJ2-7, with TRBD1 identical over 9 bases. The CDR3 spans 16 residues. V gave up 3 bases and J gave up 5 bases; unmatched junction bases: 12. CDR1 and CDR2 (germline): SGHNT, YYREEE (reference sequence). Written as DNA, the CDR3 is TGTGCCAGCAGCTCCACCGGGACAGGGTACCCCCACGAGCAGTACTTC. Its translation is CASSSTGTGYPHEQYF.

This clonotype has a count of ten or more. This CDR3 is CASSVAHFSYEQYF. The CDR3 DNA is TGTGCCAGCAGCGTAGCTCACTTCTCCTACGAGCAGTACTTC. The rearrangement links TRBV9 to TRBJ2-7; D is unclear. This CDR3 is built from 14 residues. V lost 0 bases, J lost 0 bases, and 7 bases lay in between. The germline V gene encodes CDR1 SGDLS and CDR2 YYNGEE.

This chain joins TRBV15 and TRBJ2-7, with 7 bases matching TRBD1. V was pared by 3 bases and J by 1 base, with 6 bases of the junction left unmatched. The germline CDR1 and CDR2 sequences are LNHNV and YYDKDF (reference sequence). The CDR3 runs to 15 residues. This chain's CDR3 is CATSRGTASSYEQYF. The CDR3 DNA reads as TGTGCCACCAGCAGGGGGACAGCATCGTCCTACGAGCAGTACTTC.

The rearrangement joins TRBV29-1 to TRBJ2-7; 7 bases map to TRBD1. Germline CDR1 and CDR2: SQVTM and ANQGSEA. The CDR3 length is 14 residues. V lost 5 bases, J lost 2 bases, and 9 bases stayed unmatched. CDR3 residues: CSVRKDRLAYEQYF. The CDR3 DNA reads TGCAGCGTTCGAAAGGACAGGTTAGCCTACGAGCAGTACTTC.

J is TRBJ2-3 and V is TRBV20-1, with D uncertain. The V gene lost 5 bases and the J gene lost 5 bases, with 5 bases spanning the gap. This CDR3 region has 10 residues. CDR1 and CDR2 from the germline V gene are DFQATT and SNEGSKA (reference sequence). CDR3 protein: CSAWVDTQYF. The DNA for the CDR3 is TGCAGTGCTTGGGTAGATACGCAGTATTTT.

The rearrangement uses TRBV7-3 and TRBJ2-1; no firm D call. The V end lost 1 base, the J end lost 10 bases, and 14 bases lay between the germline ends. Germline assignment: CDR1 SGHTA and CDR2 FQGTGA. The CDR3 is 14 residues long. CDR3 sequence: CASSLNGVVGEQFF. CDR3 sequence (DNA): TGTGCCAGCAGCTTAAATGGCGTTGTCGGAGAGCAGTTCTTC. The variable domain in full, completed from reference TRBV7-3 and TRBJ2-1, reads GAGVSQTPSNKVTEKGKYVELRCDPISGHTALYWYRQSLGQGPEFLIYFQGTGAADDSGLPNDRFFAVRPEGSVSTLKIQRTERGDSAVYLCASSLNGVVGEQFFGPGTRLTVL.

The J gene is TRBJ2-7, the V gene TRBV2, with D unresolved. This CDR3 spans 16 amino acids. V was clipped by 0 bases and J by 9 bases, with 21 bases between them. Germline values: CDR1 SNHLY, CDR2 FYNNEI. The CDR3: CASSEAGTPGASGQYF. As DNA, the CDR3 is TGTGCCAGCAGTGAAGCAGGTACGCCAGGAGCCTCGGGGCAGTACTTC.

V is TRBV2 and J is TRBJ1-5, with TRBD1 identical over 7 bases. CDR1 and CDR2 (germline): SNHLY, FYNNEI. The CDR3 loop spans 18 amino acids. Germline trimming cut 5 bases from V and 3 bases from J; bases unmatched to any gene: 16. The CDR3 here is CASSSLLRDSGPNQPQHF. CDR3 nucleotides: TGTGCCAGCAGTTCACTCTTACGGGACAGTGGACCCAATCAGCCCCAGCATTTT.

This clonotype was seen a few times. The rearrangement uses TRBV7-9 and TRBJ1-6; D not resolved. CDR3 length equals 13 residues. From germline, CDR1 is SEHNR and CDR2 FQNEAQ (reference sequence). The V gene lost 3 bases and the J gene lost 7 bases, with 7 bases spanning the gap. This chain's CDR3 is CASSFEWNSPLHF. CDR3 bases: TGTGCCAGCAGCTTCGAGTGGAATTCACCCCTCCACTTT.

The J gene is TRBJ2-7, the V gene TRBV7-2; TRBD2 agrees at 8 bases. Germline V gene lookup returns CDR1 SGHTA and CDR2 FQGNSA. V gave up 6 bases and J gave up 0 bases; unmatched junction bases: 13. CDR3 length: 17 residues. Written as DNA, the CDR3 is TGTGCCAGCAGTTACCCCTCGGCGGGGGGCTACTCCTACGAGCAGTACTTC. It encodes CASSYPSAGGYSYEQYF. The whole variable domain, filled in from reference TRBV7-2 and TRBJ2-7, reads GAGVSQSPSNKVTEKGKDVELRCDPISGHTALYWYRQSLGQGLEFLIYFQGNSAPDKSGLPSDRFSAERTGGSVSTLTIQRTQQEDSAVYLCASSYPSAGGYSYEQYFGPGTRLTVT.

This clonotype was observed a few times. This sequence joins TRBV7-6 and TRBJ2-5, with D hard to call. The V end lost 4 bases, the J end lost 2 bases, and 5 bases lay between the germline ends. This CDR3 has 12 residues. CDR1 is SGHVS, CDR2 FNYEAQ, per germline. CDR3 sequence reads: CASSSGQETQYF. As DNA, the CDR3 is TGTGCCAGCAGCTCGGGTCAAGAGACCCAGTACTTC.

The chain employs TRBV9 and TRBJ2-5, with D tentatively TRBD1 (6 bases). Germline V gives CDR1 SGDLS, CDR2 YYNGEE. The CDR3 has 19 amino acids. Trimming left V 0 bases short and J 1 base short, with 22 bases between. The CDR3 DNA follows: TGTGCCAGCAGCGTAGGAAACACCGGGGACATTGGAACCCAAGAGACCCAGTACTTC. Amino acids: CASSVGNTGDIGTQETQYF.

The chain employs TRBV7-2 and TRBJ1-1; 7 bases fit TRBD1. Germline-derived CDR1 and CDR2 are SGHTA and FQGNSA. The CDR3 has 16 amino acids. Trimming at V came to 2 bases and at J to 1 base, leaving 7 bases not matched to a gene. The CDR3 sequence is CASSLQWGQQNTEAFF. The CDR3 nucleotides are TGTGCCAGCAGCTTACAATGGGGACAGCAGAACACTGAAGCTTTCTTT.

CDR3 bases: TGTGCCAGCAGCTTAAACCTGGTCGGGAACACAGATACGCAGTATTTT. Translated, it gives CASSLNLVGNTDTQYF. V and J are TRBV7-9 and TRBJ2-3; TRBD2 might be the D (5 bases). The CDR3 contains 16 residues. Deletions cut 2 bases from V and 2 bases from J, with 14 bases between. Germline loops: CDR1 SEHNR, CDR2 FQNEAQ (reference sequence).

This clonotype was seen a single time. The junction shows a germline mismatch at one end, possibly a read error. The chain combines TRBV9 with TRBJ1-1; no reliable D call. Germline assignment: CDR1 SGDLS and CDR2 YYNGEE. CDR3 length: 14 residues. The chain's CDR3 is CASSKGSDTGELCF. CDR3 nucleotide sequence: TGTGCCAGCAGCAAAGGGTCTGACACCGGGGAGCTGTGTTTT. Based on the CDR3 plus reference TRBV9 and TRBJ1-1, the full variable domain is DSGVTQTPKHLITATGQRVTLRCSPRSGDLSVYWYQQSLDQGLQFLIQYYNGEERAKGNILERFSAQQFPDLHSELNLSSLELGDSALYFCASSKGSDTGELCFGQGTRLTVV.

V is TRBV19 and J is TRBJ2-7; tentatively, D is TRBD2 (6 bases). Trimming stripped 6 bases from V and 1 base from J, with 16 bases between. CDR1 is LNHDA, CDR2 SQIVND, per germline (reference sequence). The CDR3 runs to 15 residues. The CDR3 nucleotides are TGTGCCAGTAGCGGGACTCACTTCGGGTCCTACGAGCAGTACTTC. As protein: CASSGTHFGSYEQYF.

On this clonotype: No DNA is shown, since the ends of the CDR3 on it are uncertain; the CDR3 is the one TCRdb lists. The chain has TRBV7-9 and TRBJ1-6; the table's D call, TRBD1, was not checked against the DNA. The CDR3 numbers 12 amino acids, ends counted. CDR1 is SEHNR, CDR2 FQNEAQ, per germline (reference sequence). CDR3: CASSEFGQGNVF.

The sample holds many counts of this clonotype. J is TRBJ2-1 and V is TRBV20-1; D gene ambiguous. This CDR3 is built from 16 residues. With 4 bases removed from V and 0 bases from J, the gap between germline ends came to 16 bases. From germline, CDR1 is DFQATT and CDR2 SNEGSKA (reference sequence). Here the CDR3 reads CSAKEPQVYSYNEQFF. The CDR3 bases are TGCAGTGCTAAAGAACCTCAGGTCTACTCCTACAATGAGCAGTTCTTC.

The DNA for the CDR3 is TGCGCCAGCAGTGAGTCGATAGCCGGGAGGGCCATAGGTCAAGAGACCCAGTACTTC. Its protein product is CASSESIAGRAIGQETQYF. The rearrangement uses TRBV10-1 and TRBJ2-5; the match to TRBD2 covers 8 bases. Germline V lookup: CDR1 WNHNN, CDR2 SYGVQD (reference sequence). The junction had 14 bases not matched to a gene; V was cut back by 0 bases and J by 2 bases. The CDR3 has 19 amino acids.

The genes are TRBV10-3 and TRBJ2-7; TRBD1 matches at 9 bases. Germline trimming cut 8 bases from V and 7 bases from J; bases unmatched to any gene: 12. Germline V lookup: CDR1 ENHRY, CDR2 SYGVKD. CDR3 length equals 14 residues. For the CDR3, the DNA is TGTGCCATCCGAAACTGGACAGGGGTGCGTGAGCAGTACTTC. Its translation is CAIRNWTGVREQYF.

The V gene is TRBV9, the J gene TRBJ2-3; possibly TRBD1 or TRBD2 for D (5 bases each). The CDR3 has 14 residues. Germline V gene sequence: CDR1 SGDLS, CDR2 YYNGEE. V shed 4 bases and J shed 5 bases, with 14 bases lying between them. The DNA of the CDR3 is TGTGCCAGCAGCTACCGGGGCACGAGAGATACGCAGTATTTT. This encodes CASSYRGTRDTQYF.